This T cell receptor beta chain was identified in a study of PD-L1 blockade in urothelial cancer (dated by TCRdb to between 2016 and 2019). At the level of the whole study: Every patient began therapy at some point between 2013 and 2015 and was given atezolizumab 1,200 mg intravenously every 3 weeks. Durable clinical benefit meant progression-free survival longer than 6 months, and TCR features were also tested against progression-free and overall survival. Roughly 10 patients reached durable clinical benefit, while 20 patients did not. Blood samples gave median yields of around 140,000 T cells and tens of thousands of unique TCRs, along with a median clonality of around 0.075. In the same patients, pretreatment tumors underwent whole exome sequencing and RNA sequencing in addition to TCR sequencing. Blood samples were analyzed 3 weeks after the start of treatment (second dose) and 6 weeks after the start of treatment. Twenty-nine patients had pretreatment blood TCR-seq, around 25 had at least one posttreatment blood collection, and around 25 had tumor TCR-seq. Pretreatment tumor samples, along with matched peripheral blood serially collected before and after atezolizumab treatment, were subjected to TCR sequencing. Patients had an ECOG performance status of 0 or 1 and had received between 0 and 3 prior chemotherapy regimens. The study, an exploratory multi-omic analysis, examined somatic, immune and clinical correlates of response to PD-L1 blockade with atezolizumab in urothelial cancer. Twenty-five of 29 patients were males with bladder-origin urothelial cancer, and about 65% of the roughly 30 reported a prior smoking history. The paper as a whole reports these results and caveats: Improved progression-free and overall survival was associated with having pretreatment peripheral blood TCR clonality below the median. Small sample size (n ≈ 28) and many exploratory analyses mean the results are intended to be hypothesis-generating. Greater expansion of tumor-associated TCR clones in peripheral blood 3 weeks after the start of treatment was observed in patients with durable benefit (n ≈ 22, p = 0.022).

Clipping removes 4 bases from V and 0 bases from J, with 2 as the unmatched junction base count. Measured from the cysteine to the phenylalanine, the CDR3 is 15 residues long. The sequence is cut down to CDR3 DNA, 45 bases in frame from base 1. CDR1 and CDR2 are read off the germline V gene as KGHSH and LQKENI. The sample's time point label, decoded: peripheral blood 6 weeks after treatment start. The cohort comprised roughly 30 patients with locally advanced or metastatic urothelial carcinoma treated at Memorial Sloan Kettering on a trial protocol. Peripheral blood mononuclear cells were collected pretreatment and during treatment, with between 1 and 8 total time points per patient. The Qiagen DNeasy Blood extraction kit was used to purify genomic DNA from total PBMCs and tumor samples. PBMCs were collected pretreatment and during treatment and were isolated and stored as previously described. A word on this clone: Its binding antigen is unknown. No per-base quality is available; no much larger clone lies one base away.

To estimate absolute template abundance from read counts, synthetic TCR analog templates were spiked into each PCR. The immunoSEQ assay was used to amplify TCRbeta CDR3 regions from genomic DNA with bias-controlled V and J gene primers. Sequencing of rearranged TCRbeta segments was done at approximately 20X coverage. In the source study's methods: Sequencing errors were corrected by clustering, and CDR3s were annotated against IMGT so that V, D and J genes could be assigned. Downstream analyses used only productive TCRbeta rearrangements and left out out-of-frame or stop-codon sequences. Clonality was calculated as one minus the Shannon entropy normalized by the log of the number of unique productive sequences. Clones differing between time points or between blood and tumor were identified using Fisher's exact test with Benjamini-Hochberg correction, with an adjusted p below 0.01 applied as the threshold. In TCRdb, the immuneACCESS table is reduced to in-frame sequences with V and J assigned. These tables do not hold every clone; where another copy was compared, an unresolved V gene accounts for under half, and the others remain unexplained. That table furnishes V, J and clone size, whereas the DNA furnished D and trimming. For this sample there are around 50,000 clones; approximately 86% appear just once. The leading ten clones occupy roughly 1.9% of the sample.

The origin of this receptor is a man aged 45-65 years with urothelial cancer. Source: PBMCs, taken around atezolizumab (anti-PD-L1) treatment. Rearrangement joined TRBV18 to TRBJ1-1, and TRBD1 aligns with 10 junction nucleotides. The DNA sequence is TGTGCCAGCTCACAGGGGACAGGGGTGAACACTGAAGCTTTCTTT. Its protein is CASSQGTGVNTEAFF.